This paragraph covers one T cell receptor (beta chain) sequence. The junction departs from the called germline gene at one end, perhaps through a read error. This entry belongs to a study of CD8 T cells in Susac syndrome. This CDR3 has 14 amino acids. The germline CDR1 and CDR2 sequences are LGHNA and YSLEER. Random hexamers were used to reverse transcribe an amount of about 0.45 to 1 ug RNA. Amplification of TCR beta CDR3 used immunoSEQ multiplex PCR across 54 Vbeta and 13 Jbeta. TCRdb fed the immunoSEQ multiplex PCR reads into MiXCR, producing one record per CDR3 protein. The data contain about 140,000 distinct CDR3 sequences, 85% to 95% of them singletons.

This receptor was obtained from a human donor in good health. This chain links TRBV4-3 with TRBJ2-1; 12 positions agree with TRBD2. The sequenced material came from CD8+ T cells from PBMCs. CDR3 region: CASSQGLAGNEQFF. In nucleotides, the CDR3 is TGTGCCAGCAGTCAAGGACTAGCGGGAAATGAGCAGTTCTTC.